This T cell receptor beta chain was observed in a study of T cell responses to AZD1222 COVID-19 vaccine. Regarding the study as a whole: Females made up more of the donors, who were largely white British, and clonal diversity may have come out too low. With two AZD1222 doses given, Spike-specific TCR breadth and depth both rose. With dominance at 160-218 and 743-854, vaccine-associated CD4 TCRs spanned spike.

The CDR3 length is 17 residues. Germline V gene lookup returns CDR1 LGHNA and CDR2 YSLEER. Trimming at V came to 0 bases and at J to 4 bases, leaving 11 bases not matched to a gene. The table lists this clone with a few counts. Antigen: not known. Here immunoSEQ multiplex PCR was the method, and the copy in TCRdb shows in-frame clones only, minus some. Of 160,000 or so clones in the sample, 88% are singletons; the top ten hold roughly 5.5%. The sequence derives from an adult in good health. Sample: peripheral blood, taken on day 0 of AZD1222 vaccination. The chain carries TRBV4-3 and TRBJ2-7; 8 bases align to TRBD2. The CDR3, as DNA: TGCGCCAGCAGCCAAGAGGGGTTCTACAGCGGGAGTTACGAGCAGTACTTC. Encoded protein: CASSQEGFYSGSYEQYF.